The rows below give T cell receptor beta chains drawn from one sample of a study of T cells after posttransplantation cyclophosphamide. Sequenced by immunoSEQ multiplex PCR; TCRdb stores in-frame clones only, minus some. The sample has about 3,700 clones; around 68% are singletons. The material sequenced was memory CD8+ T cells sorted from blood. These receptors were collected from a man aged 25-40 years in good health and a related stem cell transplant donor. Both conserved end residues are part of each CDR3. Clone size is shown for a subset of rows, as once, few, many or a class of expanded clone.

v_gene	len	j_gene	abundance	CDR3aa
TRBV7-7	13	TRBJ1-1	-	CASSAGRGTEAFF
TRBV4-1	18	TRBJ1-1	-	CASSQAPGRGPMNTEAFF
TRBV13	16	TRBJ2-7	large	CASSLNLGDRQREQYF
TRBV6-1	15	TRBJ2-3	-	CASSFLAGGADTQYF
TRBV4-2	17	TRBJ2-3	-	CASSHLTSGGATDTQYF
TRBV5-6	16	TRBJ2-1	medium-sized	CASSLGSGGALGEQFF
TRBV9	14	TRBJ2-1	-	CASSVEGLVNEQFF
TRBV27	15	TRBJ1-2	-	CASSSGTGGGYGYTF
TRBV5-8	17	TRBJ1-1	few	CASSSLDRGNRNTEAFF
TRBV10-1	15	TRBJ2-1	-	CASTPRGPSYNEQFF
TRBV15	14	TRBJ2-7	-	CATSRGTGQNEQYF
TRBV4-3	16	TRBJ1-1	-	CASSQGLAILNTEAFF
TRBV19	17	TRBJ1-1	once	CASSFPGQENMNTEAFF
TRBV7-8	16	TRBJ2-3	-	CASSHTWDRGPGTQYF
TRBV4-2	18	TRBJ2-1	-	CASSHQEGNSGGVNEQFF
TRBV7-2	13	TRBJ1-1	-	CASSSRSTGWAFF
TRBV27	17	TRBJ1-2	medium-sized	CASSQRGGGGANYGYTF
TRBV5-4	12	TRBJ1-1	medium-sized	CASSLSGTEAFF
TRBV5-5	13	TRBJ1-2	once	CASSFGGSYGYTF
TRBV28	15	TRBJ2-7	large	CASSPRQGVGYEQYF